This TCR beta chain was sequenced during a study of T cell repertoires in cytomegalovirus infection. In the study overall: It was the public TCR beta signatures that indicated both CMV infection and matching HLA type. Broader study findings: What dominated the ex vivo response were HLA-C-restricted CMV-specific TCR beta clonotypes.

The CDR3 consists of 12 residues. V was trimmed by 4 bases and J by 6 bases, leaving 7 bases between them. Germline CDR1 MNHEY, CDR2 SVGEGT. This clonotype was picked up many times. Its antigen is undetermined. TCRdb processed the reads anew with MiXCR; each CDR3 protein has one entry. The sample comprises around 770,000 distinct CDR3 sequences, about 29% of which are singletons, and about an eighth rests with the top ten. This rearrangement joins TRBV6-2 or TRBV6-3 to TRBJ2-1; tentative D call: TRBD1 (6 bases). This sequence was found in a human donor in good health (CMV status not recorded). Some clones in this sample may be carry-over from other donors' samples. The material was cultured CD8+ T cells from PBMCs, obtained from culture after CMV antigen stimulation. CDR3 nucleotides: TGTGCCAGCAGTTGGGGGCGCAATGAGCAGTTCTTC. Its translation: CASSWGRNEQFF.